The source of this T cell receptor beta chain is a study of T cells after yellow fever vaccination. Using its own MiXCR run on the 5' RACE reads, TCRdb lists one record per CDR3 protein. In the table there are around 47,000 distinct CDR3 sequences, 6.8% of which are singletons. This clonotype was found many times. The TCR sequence derives from a man younger than 40 who received the YFV17D yellow fever vaccine. The sample was CD8+ T cells not binding an NS4B(214-222) dextramer, sorted from PBMCs, taken 45 days after the yellow fever booster vaccination.

The chain's CDR3 is CASSGSRGNHEQYF. The CDR3 bases are TGTGCCAGCAGCGGCTCCAGGGGGAACCACGAGCAGTACTTC. The V and J genes are TRBV5-5 and TRBJ2-7; 7 bases align to TRBD1. This CDR3 spans 14 amino acids. CDR1 SGHKS and CDR2 YYEKEE come from the germline V gene (reference sequence). V shed 4 bases and J 5 bases; nucleotides not matched to a gene: 9.